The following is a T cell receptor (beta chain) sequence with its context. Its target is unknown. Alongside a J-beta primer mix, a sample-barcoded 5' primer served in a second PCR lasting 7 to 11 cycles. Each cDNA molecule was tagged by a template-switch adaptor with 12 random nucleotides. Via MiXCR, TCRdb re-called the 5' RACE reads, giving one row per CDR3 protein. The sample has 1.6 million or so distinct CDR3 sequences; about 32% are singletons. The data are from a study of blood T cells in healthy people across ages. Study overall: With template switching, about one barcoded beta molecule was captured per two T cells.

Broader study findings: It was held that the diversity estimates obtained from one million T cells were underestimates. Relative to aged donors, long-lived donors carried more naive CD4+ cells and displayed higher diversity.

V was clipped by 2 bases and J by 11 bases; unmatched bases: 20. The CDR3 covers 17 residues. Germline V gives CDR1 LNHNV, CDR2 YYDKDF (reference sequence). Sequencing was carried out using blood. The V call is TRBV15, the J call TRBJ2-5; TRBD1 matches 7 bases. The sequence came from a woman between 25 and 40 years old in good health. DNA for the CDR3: TGTGCCACCAGCAGACCAGGGGGTCTAGCCCAGCACAATGAGCAGTACTTC. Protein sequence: CATSRPGGLAQHNEQYF.